Listed here is a single T cell receptor (beta chain). These data come from a study of T-cell memory formation after mild COVID-19. A single record per CDR3 protein comes from TCRdb applying MiXCR to the 5' RACE reads. The table shows about 350,000 distinct CDR3 sequences, with around 13% occurring only once. Germline V gene lookup returns CDR1 LGHNA and CDR2 YNFKEQ. This CDR3 has 18 residues. V lost 0 bases, J lost 9 bases, and 13 bases stayed unmatched. Sequencing used PBMCs or a T cell subset sorted from them (not recorded which). The TCR comes from a man aged 18-30 years who had mild COVID-19 (a few samples of this study predate the infection). Cell type and time point are not known. This chain connects TRBV4-2 to TRBJ2-6; 8 bases map to TRBD1. In DNA form, the CDR3 reads TGTGCCAGCAGCCAAGATCAGGGGGCTACCCTCCGGGTCAACGTCCTGACTTTC. Encoded protein: CASSQDQGATLRVNVLTF.